This T cell receptor beta chain was documented in a study of T-cell reconstitution after alpha-beta-depleted transplantation in children. TCRbeta library construction was performed incorporating unique molecular identifiers. TCRdb ran MiXCR on the PCR reads and lists one entry per CDR3 protein. Of 400,000 to 500,000 distinct CDR3 sequences listed, approximately 10% are singletons. This clonotype was detected only a few times. Germline CDR1 GTSNPN, CDR2 SVGIG (reference sequence). Trimming removed 5 bases from V and 3 bases from J, with 10 bases in between. This CDR3 is built from 13 residues. The chain combines TRBV30 with TRBJ2-2; TRBD2 is a possible D gene (6 bases). This clonotype originated in a human donor who donated a stem cell graft to a child with acute myeloid leukemia. The sample in question was PBMCs from the stem cell graft donor, obtained from the stem cell graft. For the CDR3, the DNA is TGTGCCTGGGCGGGACTTTACACCGGGGAGCTGTTTTTT. Translated, it gives CAWAGLYTGELFF.